One sample yielded the 15 T cell receptor beta chains listed below, sequenced in a study of T cells in Graves' hyperthyroidism and ophthalmopathy. Template material for amplifying TCR beta CDR3 regions consisted of RNA transcripts. During a first-round RT-PCR of the TCR CDR3, the HTBI primer set was used. TCRdb independently ran MiXCR on the multiplex PCR reads; one entry per CDR3 protein. The table shows under 800,000 distinct CDR3 sequences, with approximately 14% occurring only once. Sequenced material: blood. These receptors originate from a woman aged 18-29 years with Graves' hyperthyroidism.

A few counts support this clonotype. J is TRBJ1-5 and V is TRBV9; perhaps TRBD1 as D (5 bases). The ends were cut back, 4 bases at V and 10 bases at J, with 18 bases in the middle. This CDR3 spans 14 amino acids. The V gene's germline CDR1 is SGDLS and CDR2 YYNGEE. CDR3 sequence reads: CASSPVPGTRPQHF. CDR3 nucleotides: TGTGCCAGCAGCCCCGTCCCAGGGACGCGTCCCCAGCATTTT.

Details on this clonotype: A single base is all that separates this from a far larger clone, so a read error is likely. The rearrangement joins TRBV5-1 to TRBJ1-5; no reliable D call. V was trimmed by 0 bases and J by 7 bases, leaving 8 bases between them. The CDR3 extends over 13 amino acids. CDR1 and CDR2 from the germline V gene are SGHRS and YFSETQ. CDR3 amino acids: CASSLGPWQPQHF. In nucleotides, the CDR3 is TGCGCCAGCAGCTTGGGACCGTGGCAGCCCCAGCATTTT.

This clonotype was recorded only once. The rearrangement joins TRBV20-1 to TRBJ1-1; D is undetermined. V was clipped by 4 bases and J by 6 bases, with 15 bases between them. This CDR3 contains 13 residues. In germline, CDR1 is DFQATT, CDR2 SNEGSKA (reference sequence). In DNA, the CDR3 is TGCAGTGCTACGCTGAGGGTAGGTGCTGAAGCTTTCTTT. It codes for CSATLRVGAEAFF.

This clonotype was recorded at least ten times. The chain combines TRBV28 with TRBJ1-1; maybe TRBD1 (6 bases). Trimming stripped 6 bases from V and 10 bases from J, with 30 bases between. The CDR3 extends over 17 amino acids. The V gene's germline CDR1 is MDHEN and CDR2 SYDVKM. CDR3 sequence (DNA): TGTGCCAGCAGCTCGACCCTCCCGAGCGGGGGCCTCCAAGGAGCTTTCTTT. Translation gives CASSSTLPSGGLQGAFF.

This chain connects TRBV20-1 to TRBJ2-2; no firm D call. From germline, CDR1 is DFQATT and CDR2 SNEGSKA (reference sequence). Trimming shortened V by 3 bases and J by 3 bases, and 5 bases separated the two germline ends. The CDR3 runs 12 residues. CDR3 in DNA: TGCAGTGCTAGGGGGTACACCGGGGAGCTGTTTTTT. It codes for CSARGYTGELFF.

There are a few counts of this clonotype. The chain couples TRBV29-1 to TRBJ2-7, with 11 bases identical to TRBD2. Germline loops: CDR1 SQVTM, CDR2 ANQGSEA. V lost 4 bases, J lost 3 bases, and 2 bases stayed unmatched. This CDR3 is built from 13 residues. CDR3 DNA: TGCAGCGTTGGGGGACTAGCGGACTACGAGCAGTACTTC. It codes for CSVGGLADYEQYF.

The chain has TRBV4-3 and TRBJ2-7; 8 bases fit TRBD1. The CDR3 contains 15 residues. V lost 0 bases, J lost 3 bases, and 4 bases stayed unmatched. Per germline, CDR1 LGHNA and CDR2 YSLEER. The CDR3 DNA reads as TGCGCCAGCAGCCAAGATAACGACAGGGGCTACGAGCAGTACTTC. Protein product: CASSQDNDRGYEQYF.

At least ten counts were recorded for this clonotype. V usage is TRBV20-1 and J usage is TRBJ1-1; D possibly corresponds to TRBD1 (5 bases). Germline values: CDR1 DFQATT, CDR2 SNEGSKA (reference sequence). Trimming removed 2 bases from V and 1 base from J, with 14 bases in between. CDR3 size: 15 residues. The CDR3 DNA follows: TGCAGTGCTAGAAGCACCGGGACGGCGAACACTGAAGCTTTCTTT. Translated: CSARSTGTANTEAFF.

The chain joins TRBV4-3 to TRBJ2-3; no reliable D call. Per the germline V gene, CDR1 is LGHNA and CDR2 is YSLEER. V was cut by 3 bases and J by 4 bases, with 5 bases left in between. This CDR3 has 12 amino acids. The CDR3 DNA reads as TGCGCCAGCAGCCAGCGTTCAGATACGCAGTATTTT. Protein: CASSQRSDTQYF.

This clonotype occurred a few times. The genes are TRBV4-1 and TRBJ1-6; D unresolved. V was trimmed by 4 bases and J by 3 bases, leaving 19 bases between them. The CDR3 length is 18 residues. Germline lookup yields CDR1 MGHRA and CDR2 YSYEKL. The CDR3 DNA follows: TGCGCCAGCAGCCCGGAGGCCCTACCCCAGAACTATAATTCACCCCTCCACTTT. Protein: CASSPEALPQNYNSPLHF.

This clonotype was observed at least ten times. The rearrangement links TRBV7-2 to TRBJ2-4; 9 bases are a match to TRBD1. Germline V CDR1 and CDR2: SGHTA, FQGNSA. CDR3 size: 16 residues. V was clipped by 5 bases and J by 4 bases; unmatched bases: 9. The CDR3 here is CASSPPRDRVKNIQYF. For the CDR3, the DNA is TGTGCCAGCAGCCCCCCCCGGGACAGGGTTAAAAACATTCAGTACTTC.

In this sample, this clonotype turned up many times. The rearrangement links TRBV12-3 or TRBV12-4 to TRBJ1-2; tentatively, D is TRBD1 (5 bases). Trimming left V 3 bases short and J 6 bases short, with 14 bases between. The CDR3 is 14 residues long. CDR3 region: CASSFAGGGDGYTF. CDR3 nucleotides: TGTGCCAGCAGTTTTGCCGGCGGAGGGGATGGCTACACCTTC.

At least ten counts were recorded for this clonotype. This chain uses TRBV20-1 with TRBJ2-5, with 9 positions matching TRBD1. The germline V gene has CDR1 DFQATT and CDR2 SNEGSKA (reference sequence). Trimming at V came to 5 bases and at J to 14 bases, leaving 12 bases not matched to a gene. This CDR3 spans 12 amino acids. The CDR3 reads CSACCLGQGLYF. The CDR3 bases are TGCAGTGCTTGTTGCCTCGGACAGGGGCTCTACTTC.

This clonotype has at least ten counts. The chain has TRBV3-1 and TRBJ1-2; D gene uncertain. The CDR3 spans 16 residues. Germline V lookup: CDR1 LGHDT, CDR2 YNNKEL (reference sequence). Between the trimmed V and J ends, which lost 0 bases and 0 bases, there was a span of 11 bases. The CDR3 nucleotides read TGTGCCAGCAGCCAAGAGGGAGGGCCAGCTAACTATGGCTACACCTTC. Residues: CASSQEGGPANYGYTF.

The chain combines TRBV7-8 with TRBJ1-2, with D hard to call. Germline loops: CDR1 SGHVS, CDR2 FQNEAQ. Trimming shortened V by 5 bases and J by 8 bases, and 15 bases separated the two germline ends. The CDR3 is 13 residues long. The CDR3 loop reads CASSPPDSQGYTF. The CDR3 region has the DNA TGTGCCAGCAGCCCTCCTGACTCCCAGGGCTACACCTTC. Full variable domain (outside the CDR3, taken from reference TRBV7-8 and TRBJ1-2): GAGVSQSPRYKVAKRGQDVALRCDPISGHVSLFWYQQALGQGPEFLTYFQNEAQLDKSGLPSDRFFAERPEGSVSTLKIQRTQQEDSAVYLCASSPPDSQGYTFGSGTRLTVV.